This T cell receptor beta chain was recovered during a study of OX40 agonist ivuxolimab in advanced cancers. The CDR3 contains 16 residues. Trimming removed 0 bases from V and 2 bases from J; junction bases left unmatched: 6. Germline assignment: CDR1 MGHRA and CDR2 YSYEKL. TCRdb's copy holds only in-frame clones and misses some; the assay was immunoSEQ multiplex PCR. The sample carries around 60,000 clones, about nine tenths recorded once. The specimen comprised CD4+ or CD8+ T cells sorted from blood, sampled in a trial of the OX40 agonist ivuxolimab. The genes are TRBV4-1 and TRBJ2-7; 8 bases are a match to TRBD2. The TCR was taken from an adult with an advanced solid tumor such as melanoma, head and neck, liver or kidney cancer. CDR3 coding DNA: TGCGCCAGCAGCCAAGATCCCGGCGGGAGGCCCTACGAGCAGTACTTC. Encoded protein: CASSQDPGGRPYEQYF.